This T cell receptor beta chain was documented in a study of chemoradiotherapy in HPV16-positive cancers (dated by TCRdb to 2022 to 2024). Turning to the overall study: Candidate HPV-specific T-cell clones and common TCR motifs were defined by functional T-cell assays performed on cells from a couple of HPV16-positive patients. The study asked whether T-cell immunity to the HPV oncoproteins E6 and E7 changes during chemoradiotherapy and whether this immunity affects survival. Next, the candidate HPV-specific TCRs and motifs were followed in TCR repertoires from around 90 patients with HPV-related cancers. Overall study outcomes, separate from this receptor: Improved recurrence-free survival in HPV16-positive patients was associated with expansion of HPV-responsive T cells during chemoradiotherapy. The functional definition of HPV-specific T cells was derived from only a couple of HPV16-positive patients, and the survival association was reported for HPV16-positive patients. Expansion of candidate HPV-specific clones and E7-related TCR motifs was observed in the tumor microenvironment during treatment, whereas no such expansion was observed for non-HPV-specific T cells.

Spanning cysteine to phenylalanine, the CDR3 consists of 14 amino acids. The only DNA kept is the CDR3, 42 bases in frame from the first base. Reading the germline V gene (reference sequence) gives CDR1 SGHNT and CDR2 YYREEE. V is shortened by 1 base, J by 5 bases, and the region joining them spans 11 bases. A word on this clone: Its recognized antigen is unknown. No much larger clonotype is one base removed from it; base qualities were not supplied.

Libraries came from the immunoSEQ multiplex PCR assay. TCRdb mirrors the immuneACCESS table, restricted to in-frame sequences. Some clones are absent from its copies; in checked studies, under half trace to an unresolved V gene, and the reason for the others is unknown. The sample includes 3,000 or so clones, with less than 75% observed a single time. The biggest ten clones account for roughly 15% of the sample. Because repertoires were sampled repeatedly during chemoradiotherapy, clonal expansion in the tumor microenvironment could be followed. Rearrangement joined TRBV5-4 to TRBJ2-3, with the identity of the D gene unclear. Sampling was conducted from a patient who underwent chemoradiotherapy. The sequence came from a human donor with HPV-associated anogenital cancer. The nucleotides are TGTGCCAGCAGCTTGAGTACCCTCCGAGATACGCAGTATTTT. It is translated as CASSLSTLRDTQYF.